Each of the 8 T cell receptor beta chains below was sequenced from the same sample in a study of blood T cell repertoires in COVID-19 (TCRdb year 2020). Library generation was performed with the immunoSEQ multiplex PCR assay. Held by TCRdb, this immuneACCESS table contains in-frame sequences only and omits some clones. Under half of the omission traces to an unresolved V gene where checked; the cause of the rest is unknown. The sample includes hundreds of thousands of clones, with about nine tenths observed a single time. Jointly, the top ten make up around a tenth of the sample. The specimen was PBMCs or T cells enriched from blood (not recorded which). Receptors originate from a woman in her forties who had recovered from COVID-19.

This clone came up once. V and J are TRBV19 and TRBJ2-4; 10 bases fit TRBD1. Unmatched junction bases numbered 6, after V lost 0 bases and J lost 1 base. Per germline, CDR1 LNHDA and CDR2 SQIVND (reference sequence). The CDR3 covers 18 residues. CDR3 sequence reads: CASSIEAGQGSAKNIQYF. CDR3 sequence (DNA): TGTGCCAGTAGTATAGAAGCGGGACAGGGGTCGGCCAAAAACATTCAGTACTTC.

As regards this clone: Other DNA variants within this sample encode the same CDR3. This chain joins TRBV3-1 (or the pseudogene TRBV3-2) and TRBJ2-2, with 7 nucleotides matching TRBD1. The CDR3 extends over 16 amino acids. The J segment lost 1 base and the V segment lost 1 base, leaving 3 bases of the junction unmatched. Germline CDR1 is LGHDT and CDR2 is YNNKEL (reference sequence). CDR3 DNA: TGTGCCAGCAGCCAAGGTCCAGGGGGGAACACCGGGGAGCTGTTTTTT. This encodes CASSQGPGGNTGELFF.

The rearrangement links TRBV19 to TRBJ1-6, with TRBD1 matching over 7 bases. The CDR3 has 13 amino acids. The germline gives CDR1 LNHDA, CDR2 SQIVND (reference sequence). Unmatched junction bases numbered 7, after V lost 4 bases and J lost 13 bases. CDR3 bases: TGTGCCAGTAGTACCGGACAGGCCCTTCCCCTCCACTTT. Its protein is CASSTGQALPLHF.

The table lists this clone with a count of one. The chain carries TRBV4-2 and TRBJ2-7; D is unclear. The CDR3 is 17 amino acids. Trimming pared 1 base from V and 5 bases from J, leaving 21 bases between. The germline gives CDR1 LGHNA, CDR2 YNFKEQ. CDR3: CASSQGPPLGSLDEQYF. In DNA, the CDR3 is TGTGCCAGCAGCCAAGGGCCCCCTCTAGGTTCCCTCGACGAGCAGTACTTC.

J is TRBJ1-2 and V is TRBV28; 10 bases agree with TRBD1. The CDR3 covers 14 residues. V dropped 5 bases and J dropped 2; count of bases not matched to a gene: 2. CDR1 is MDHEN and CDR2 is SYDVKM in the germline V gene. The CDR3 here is CASSRTGGNYGYTF. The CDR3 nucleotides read TGTGCCAGCAGTCGGACAGGGGGGAACTATGGCTACACCTTC.

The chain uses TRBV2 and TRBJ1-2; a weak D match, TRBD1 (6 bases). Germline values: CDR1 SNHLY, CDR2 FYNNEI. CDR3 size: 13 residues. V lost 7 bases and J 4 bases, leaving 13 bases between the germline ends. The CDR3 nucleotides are TGTGCCAGCAAAGAGGACAGCGTCTATGGCTACACCTTC. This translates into CASKEDSVYGYTF. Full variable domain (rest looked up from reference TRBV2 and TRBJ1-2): EPEVTQTPSHQVTQMGQEVILRCVPISNHLYFYWYRQILGQKVEFLVSFYNNEISEKSEIFDDQFSVERPDGSNFTLKIRSTKLEDSAMYFCASKEDSVYGYTFGSGTRLTVV.

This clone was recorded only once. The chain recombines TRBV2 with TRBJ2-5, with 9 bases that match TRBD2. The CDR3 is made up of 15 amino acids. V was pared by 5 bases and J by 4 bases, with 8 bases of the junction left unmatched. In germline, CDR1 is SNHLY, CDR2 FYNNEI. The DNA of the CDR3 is TGTGCCAGCAGTCCCCTTAGAGCGGGGGGAGAGACCCAGTACTTC. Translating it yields CASSPLRAGGETQYF.

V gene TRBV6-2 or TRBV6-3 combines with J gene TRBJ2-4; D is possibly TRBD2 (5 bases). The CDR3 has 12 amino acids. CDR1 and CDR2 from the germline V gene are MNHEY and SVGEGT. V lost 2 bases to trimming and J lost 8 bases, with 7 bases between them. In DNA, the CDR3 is TGTGCCAGCAGTTACCCAGCGGACATTCAGTACTTC. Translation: CASSYPADIQYF.